This T cell receptor beta chain was sequenced in a study of T cell responses to AZD1222 COVID-19 vaccine. Losses at the gene ends were 11 bases for V and 3 bases for J; bases not matched to a gene: 12. This CDR3 region has 14 residues. Looked up from germline, CDR1 is MNHEY and CDR2 is SVGAGI. Using immunoSEQ multiplex PCR, the repertoire was profiled, and TCRdb retains in-frame clones only, with some absent. The table lists 100,000 to 150,000 clones, 80% to 90% of them singletons. The J gene is TRBJ1-1, the V gene TRBV6-5, with 7 bases matching TRBD1. The sample was peripheral blood, taken on day 0 of AZD1222 vaccination. This clonotype was obtained from an adult in good health. The CDR3 region is CAARQGGVDTEAFF. The CDR3 DNA reads as TGTGCCGCCAGACAGGGAGGGGTGGACACTGAAGCTTTCTTT.